Listed here are 23 T cell receptor beta chains from one sample, sequenced in a study of cytomegalovirus exposure and HLA in healthy donors. TCRdb's table, derived via immunoSEQ multiplex PCR, lists solely in-frame clones and lacks some. Here the sample spans some 75,000 clones, roughly 95% being singletons. The sequenced material came from PBMCs. The receptors stem from a young woman in good health and CMV-seronegative.

The rearrangement uses TRBV1 and TRBJ2-1; TRBD1, as called in the table, went unchecked against the DNA. TRBV1 is a known pseudogene. The CDR3 has 19 amino acids. CDR3 region: CTSSQETGLPLYSYNEQFF. The CDR3 DNA reads as TGCACCAGCAGCCAAGAGACAGGTCTGCCCTTATACTCCTACAATGAGCAGTTCTTC.

This chain links TRBV29-1 with TRBJ2-7, with 11 bases fitting TRBD2. The V gene end was trimmed by 4 bases and the J gene end by 2 bases; junction bases not matched to a gene: 1. Germline-derived CDR1 and CDR2 are SQVTM and ANQGSEA. The CDR3 is made up of 13 amino acids. Here the CDR3 reads CSVGGLAAYEQYF. CDR3 DNA sequence: TGCAGCGTTGGGGGACTAGCGGCCTACGAGCAGTACTTC.

The V gene is TRBV5-4, the J gene TRBJ1-2, with D perhaps TRBD1 (6 bases). The length of the CDR3 is 16 residues. Germline V lookup: CDR1 SGHNT, CDR2 YYREEE (reference sequence). Trimming pared 4 bases from V and 4 bases from J, leaving 20 bases between. The CDR3, as DNA: TGTGCCAGCAGCAAATTGATGGACAGCCCTTCCTATGGCTACACCTTC. Translating gives CASSKLMDSPSYGYTF.

The gene calls are TRBV27 and TRBJ2-7, with TRBD1 as a possible D gene (6 bases). V gave up 2 bases and J gave up 2 bases, with 16 bases separating them. CDR1 MNHEY and CDR2 SMNVEV come from the germline V gene (reference sequence). This CDR3 comprises 16 residues. The CDR3 bases are TGTGCCAGCAGTTTAGACAGGATCCTTACTCCCTACGAGCAGTACTTC. This gives the protein CASSLDRILTPYEQYF.

V usage is TRBV15 and J usage is TRBJ1-3, with 12 bases fitting TRBD1. The CDR3 is 16 amino acids. Per germline, CDR1 LNHNV and CDR2 YYDKDF (reference sequence). V gave up 4 bases and J gave up 2 bases; unmatched junction bases: 3. The chain's CDR3 is CATSTGQGAPGNTIYF. The CDR3 DNA is TGTGCCACCAGCACGGGACAGGGGGCGCCTGGAAACACCATATATTTT.

The chain links TRBV12-2 to TRBJ1-4; the table's TRBD1 call for D was not verified on the DNA. TRBV12-2 represents a pseudogene. The CDR3 has 16 residues. The chain's CDR3 is CASRFGRRQGNEKLFF. The CDR3 DNA sequence: TGTGCAAGTCGCTTCGGGCGGCGACAGGGGAATGAAAAACTGTTTTTT.

The chain uses TRBV30 and TRBJ1-3; D is undetermined. Germline V lookup: CDR1 GTSNPN, CDR2 SVGIG (reference sequence). V was clipped by 8 bases and J by 4 bases, with 12 bases between them. The CDR3 loop spans 12 amino acids. CDR3 coding DNA: TGTGCCCGCCGGGATACGGGAAACACCATATATTTT. Its protein is CARRDTGNTIYF.

This sequence joins TRBV19 and TRBJ1-2; D possibly corresponds to TRBD1 (5 bases). Germline V CDR1 and CDR2: LNHDA, SQIVND (reference sequence). V lost 5 bases and J lost 3, with 10 bases in between. This CDR3 spans 13 amino acids. The CDR3 region has the DNA TGTGCCAGTAGTGACGACAGTTACTATGGCTACACCTTC. As protein: CASSDDSYYGYTF.

The genes are TRBV6-6 and TRBJ1-5, with D tentatively TRBD1 (5 bases). The CDR3 is made up of 16 amino acids. Trimming shortened V by 2 bases and J by 1 base, and 12 bases separated the two germline ends. CDR1 is MNHNY and CDR2 is SVGAGI in the germline V gene (reference sequence). CDR3 amino acids: CASSYRGNASNQPQHF. The CDR3, as DNA: TGTGCCAGCAGTTACCGGGGGAATGCGAGCAATCAGCCCCAGCATTTT.

The V and J genes are TRBV6-5 and TRBJ2-7; possible D gene TRBD1, 7 bases. The CDR3 runs to 13 residues. Trimming shortened V by 8 bases and J by 4 bases, and 15 bases separated the two germline ends. Germline V gene data show CDR1 as MNHEY and CDR2 as SVGAGI. The CDR3 DNA follows: TGTGCCAGCGGCGGGACAGCTACTTACGAGCAGTACTTC. Its translation is CASGGTATYEQYF.

The chain employs TRBV6-1 and TRBJ2-7; 7 bases are shared with TRBD1. The V and J ends lost 5 bases and 0 bases, in that order; junction bases with no gene match: 4. CDR3 length: 14 amino acids. CDR1 and CDR2 from the germline V gene are MNHNS and SASEGT. CDR3 coding DNA: TGTGCCAGCAGTACCGCAGGGGGCTCCTACGAGCAGTACTTC. As protein: CASSTAGGSYEQYF.

CDR3 loop: CASSVELSYGYTF. As DNA, the CDR3 is TGTGCCAGCAGCGTAGAGTTGAGCTATGGCTACACCTTC. The gene calls are TRBV9 and TRBJ1-2; D gene ambiguous. V lost 0 bases and J lost 4, with 7 bases in between. Germline loops: CDR1 SGDLS, CDR2 YYNGEE. CDR3 size: 13 residues.

The rearrangement joins TRBV6-6 to TRBJ1-5; D is ambiguous. Deletions cut 2 bases from V and 5 bases from J, with 13 bases between. The CDR3 consists of 15 residues. Germline V gene sequence: CDR1 MNHNY, CDR2 SVGAGI (reference sequence). In nucleotides, the CDR3 is TGTGCCAGCAGTTACCACGAGGGCAAGGATCAGCCCCAGCATTTT. It yields the protein CASSYHEGKDQPQHF.

The rearrangement uses TRBV18 and TRBJ1-6; tentatively, D is TRBD1 (5 bases). There are 14 residues in the CDR3. From germline, CDR1 is KGHSH and CDR2 LQKENI. The V end lost 2 bases, the J end lost 7 bases, and 9 bases lay between the germline ends. This CDR3 is CASSPSTVNSPLHF. CDR3 DNA: TGTGCCAGCTCACCATCGACAGTCAATTCACCCCTCCACTTT.

The V call is TRBV11-3, the J call TRBJ2-7; 9 bases are shared with TRBD1. J gave up 5 bases and V 5 bases, and 7 bases lay outside the gene matches. CDR3 length: 14 residues. Per the germline V gene, CDR1 is SGHNT and CDR2 is YENEEA. DNA for the CDR3: TGTGCCAGCAGCCCGGGGACAGGGTATAACGAGCAGTACTTC. Translation: CASSPGTGYNEQYF.

The J gene is TRBJ2-1, the V gene TRBV11-3; 7 bases align to TRBD1. J was trimmed by 8 bases and V by 5 bases; bases with no gene match: 9. The CDR3 loop spans 14 amino acids. Germline CDR1 is SGHNT and CDR2 is YENEEA. For the CDR3, the DNA is TGTGCCAGCAGCCCGGGCGAGGGGGCCGATGAGCAGTTCTTC. Amino acid sequence: CASSPGEGADEQFF. The whole variable domain, remainder taken from reference TRBV11-3 and TRBJ2-1, is EAGVVQSPRYKIIEKKQPVAFWCNPISGHNTLYWYLQNLGQGPELLIRYENEEAVDDSQLPKDRFSAERLKGVDSTLKIQPAELGDSAVYLCASSPGEGADEQFFGPGTRLTVL.

A word on this clone: No DNA is shown, since the ends of the CDR3 on it are uncertain; the CDR3 is the one TCRdb lists. The chain's CDR3 is CASSKGVASGSKDEQFF. The chain uses TRBV21-1 and TRBJ2-1; the DNA was not used to check the table's D call, TRBD2. TRBV21-1 represents a pseudogene. The CDR3 length equals 17 residues, ends included.

The V gene is TRBV2, the J gene TRBJ2-1, with TRBD2 identical over 8 bases. CDR1 is SNHLY and CDR2 is FYNNEI in the germline V gene. Germline trimming cut 9 bases from V and 3 bases from J; bases unmatched to any gene: 7. The CDR3 spans 14 residues. DNA for the CDR3: TGTGCCAGTACTACTAGCGGAGACTACAATGAGCAGTTCTTC. It specifies CASTTSGDYNEQFF. Full variable domain (outside the CDR3, taken from reference TRBV2 and TRBJ2-1): EPEVTQTPSHQVTQMGQEVILRCVPISNHLYFYWYRQILGQKVEFLVSFYNNEISEKSEIFDDQFSVERPDGSNFTLKIRSTKLEDSAMYFCASTTSGDYNEQFFGPGTRLTVL.

V gene TRBV14 combines with J gene TRBJ1-1; perhaps TRBD1 as D (6 bases). In germline, CDR1 is SGHDN, CDR2 FVKESK. V was shortened by 4 bases and J by 0 bases, with 12 bases between the two germline ends. This CDR3 spans 15 amino acids. The DNA for the CDR3 is TGTGCCAGCAGCCTCCGCCAGGGGATGAACACTGAAGCTTTCTTT. Its translation is CASSLRQGMNTEAFF.

The V and J genes are TRBV11-2 and TRBJ1-2, with D uncertain. V was clipped by 4 bases and J by 12 bases, with 21 bases between them. The CDR3 extends over 14 amino acids. Germline assignment: CDR1 SGHAT and CDR2 FQNNGV. The CDR3 DNA sequence: TGTGCCAGCAGCTCCGACACCACCTATGGCTACGACACCTTC. Amino acids: CASSSDTTYGYDTF.

The CDR3, as DNA: TGTGCCAGCAGTTACTCCAGTCGAGAGACCCAGTACTTC. Residues: CASSYSSRETQYF. The chain is built from TRBV6-5 and TRBJ2-5, with unresolved D. This CDR3 is 13 amino acids long. CDR1 and CDR2 from the germline V gene are MNHEY and SVGAGI. Between the trimmed V and J ends, which lost 0 bases and 4 bases, there was a span of 6 bases.

This clone was observed a single time. The chain employs TRBV19 and TRBJ2-5, with TRBD2 matching over 10 bases. The germline V gene has CDR1 LNHDA and CDR2 SQIVND (reference sequence). The V gene end was trimmed by 6 bases and the J gene end by 3 bases; junction bases not matched to a gene: 1. The CDR3 runs 13 residues. The CDR3 DNA follows: TGTGCCAGTAGCACTAGCGGGAAAGAGACCCAGTACTTC. Translation gives CASSTSGKETQYF.

The J gene is TRBJ1-5, the V gene TRBV15, with 7 bases identical to TRBD1. Germline V gives CDR1 LNHNV, CDR2 YYDKDF (reference sequence). The CDR3 loop spans 16 amino acids. V dropped 3 bases and J dropped 1; count of bases not matched to a gene: 6. CDR3 residues: CATSRDPGQSNQPQHF. Written as DNA, the CDR3 is TGTGCCACCAGCAGGGACCCGGGACAGAGCAATCAGCCCCAGCATTTT.